The 28 T cell receptor beta chains below all came from one sample that was sequenced in a study of blood T cells in healthy people across ages. A J-beta primer mix and a sample-barcoded 5' primer were used in a second PCR of roughly 7 to 12 cycles. TCRdb passed the 5' RACE reads through MiXCR, listing each CDR3 protein once. Seen here are about 1,800,000 distinct CDR3 sequences, over 25% observed once, and the top ten hold around 7.7%. The sample comprised blood. Source of these receptors: a woman in her twenties or thirties in good health.

This clonotype was recorded at least ten times. The rearrangement joins TRBV5-4 to TRBJ2-7, with no clear D. Trimming removed 1 base from V and 6 bases from J, with 8 bases in between. The CDR3 is made up of 12 amino acids. Germline V lookup: CDR1 SGHNT, CDR2 YYREEE (reference sequence). CDR3 nucleotide sequence: TGTGCCAGCAGCTTGACCCATTCCGAGCAGTACTTC. Protein sequence: CASSLTHSEQYF.

J is TRBJ2-3 and V is TRBV10-3; 8 bases match TRBD2. The CDR3 runs to 16 residues. Germline CDR1 is ENHRY and CDR2 is SYGVKD. The junction had 9 bases not matched to a gene; V was cut back by 2 bases and J by 5 bases. The chain's CDR3 is CAISEGGSGKQDTQYF. The DNA for the CDR3 is TGTGCCATCAGTGAGGGTGGTAGCGGGAAACAAGATACGCAGTATTTT.

This clonotype was seen repeatedly, ten times or more. This chain connects TRBV6-2 or TRBV6-3 to TRBJ2-1; no clear D. From germline, CDR1 is MNHEY and CDR2 SVGEGT. The CDR3 runs to 12 residues. Trimming cost V 6 bases and J 8 bases, with 11 bases left between them. As DNA, the CDR3 is TGTGCCAGCAGACCCACCAGGCATGAGCAGTTCTTC. It translates to CASRPTRHEQFF.

Remarks on this clonotype: The junction does not match germline at one end; this may be a read error. The gene calls are TRBV7-9 and TRBJ1-2; TRBD1 matches 9 bases. CDR3 length: 15 amino acids. Germline CDR1 reads SEHNR; CDR2 reads FQNEAQ (reference sequence). The CDR3 coding sequence is TGTGCCAGCAGCCACCCCGGGACAGGGAACTATGACTACACCTTC. It yields the protein CASSHPGTGNYDYTF.

A word on this clonotype: Because the CDR3 is missing its conserved closing phenylalanine or tryptophan, this is likely a read error. The chain couples TRBV4-1 to TRBJ2-3; TRBD2 matches at 13 bases. Trimming removed 1 base from V and 2 bases from J; junction bases left unmatched: 3. Germline V gene data show CDR1 as MGHRA and CDR2 as YSYEKL. The CDR3 sequence is 17 residues long. The CDR3, as DNA: TGCGCCAGCAGCCAAGTGGGACTAGCGGGGATCACAGATACGCAGTATTAT. Protein product: CASSQVGLAGITDTQYY.

The chain uses TRBV12-5 and TRBJ2-1; no definite D call. V dropped 2 bases and J dropped 10 bases, with 6 bases sitting between them. This CDR3 is built from 11 residues. CDR1 is LGHNT, CDR2 FRNRAP, per germline. The CDR3 DNA reads TGTGCTAGTGGTTTGCCCCCAGAGCAGTTCTTC. This translates into CASGLPPEQFF.

Of note for this clonotype: This may stem from a read error, because a much larger clone lies one nucleotide away. This sequence joins TRBV5-1 and TRBJ2-6; 8 bases map to TRBD1. The CDR3 extends over 17 amino acids. CDR1 SGHRS and CDR2 YFSETQ come from the germline V gene. In DNA, the CDR3 is TGCGCCAGCACCCCGGGGACAGGAAGCTCTGTGGCCAACGTCCTGACTTTC. Translation gives CASTPGTGSSVANVLTF.

CDR3 region: CASSLETSGANEQFF. The CDR3 DNA reads TGTGCCAGCAGCTTGGAAACTAGCGGGGCTAATGAGCAGTTCTTC. The chain uses TRBV5-6 and TRBJ2-1; 10 bases line up with TRBD2. CDR3 size: 15 residues. CDR1 SGHDT and CDR2 YYEEEE come from the germline V gene. V lost 0 bases to trimming and J lost 7 bases; unmatched junction nucleotides: 4.

This clonotype was seen a few times. CDR3 residues: CASSHTSGGTYNEQFF. The CDR3 DNA is TGTGCCAGCAGCCACACTAGCGGGGGCACTTACAATGAGCAGTTCTTC. The gene calls are TRBV12-3 or TRBV12-4 and TRBJ2-1; 11 bases fit TRBD2. V shed 6 bases and J 4 bases; nucleotides not matched to a gene: 8. The CDR3 has 16 amino acids.

This clonotype has more than one count but fewer than ten. V usage is TRBV3-1 and J usage is TRBJ2-7; D possibly matches TRBD1 or TRBD2 (5 bases each). With 5 bases removed from V and 6 bases from J, the gap between germline ends came to 11 bases. The CDR3 runs to 12 residues. Germline CDR1 reads LGHDT; CDR2 reads YNNKEL (reference sequence). CDR3 amino acids: CASSIRGREQYF. The CDR3 DNA is TGTGCCAGCAGCATTCGGGGCCGCGAGCAGTACTTC.

This clonotype was seen a few times. This chain links TRBV12-3 or TRBV12-4 with TRBJ1-4; D perhaps matches TRBD1 (5 bases). V lost 3 bases, J lost 0 bases, and 8 bases lay in between. The CDR3 spans 15 residues. This chain's CDR3 is CASSLGLSTNEKLFF. CDR3 bases: TGTGCCAGCAGTTTGGGACTGTCAACTAATGAAAAACTGTTTTTT.

This clonotype was counted at least ten times. This chain connects TRBV5-5 to TRBJ2-1; D is ambiguous. Germline V gene lookup returns CDR1 SGHKS and CDR2 YYEKEE (reference sequence). V lost 8 bases to trimming and J lost 3 bases, with 15 bases between them. This CDR3 contains 14 residues. CDR3: CASWAPDVYNEQFF. CDR3 sequence (DNA): TGTGCCAGTTGGGCCCCGGACGTCTACAATGAGCAGTTCTTC.

This rearrangement joins TRBV7-2 to TRBJ1-2; unclear D gene. CDR1 SGHTA and CDR2 FQGNSA come from the germline V gene. Trimming removed 0 bases at V and 8 bases at J, with 10 bases between. This CDR3 is 13 amino acids long. CDR3 sequence (DNA): TGTGCCAGCAGCTTAGCGCGAAGGGAGGGCTACACCTTC. Its translation is CASSLARREGYTF. Together with reference TRBV7-2 and TRBJ1-2, the CDR3 gives the full variable domain: GAGVSQSPSNKVTEKGKDVELRCDPISGHTALYWYRQSLGQGLEFLIYFQGNSAPDKSGLPSDRFSAERTGGSVSTLTIQRTQQEDSAVYLCASSLARREGYTFGSGTRLTVV.

Worth noting for this clonotype: One end of the junction fails to match germline, which may point to a read error. The chain is built from TRBV12-3 or TRBV12-4 and TRBJ2-3, with D possibly matching TRBD2 (5 bases). The CDR3 sequence is 13 residues long. The CDR3 DNA is TGTGCCTGCAGTTTACTAGGAGAGGATGCGCAGTATTTT. As protein: CACSLLGEDAQYF.

Note on this clonotype: At one of its ends the junction is not consistent with the germline gene, which may arise from a read error. The rearrangement joins TRBV7-2 to TRBJ2-5; unclear D gene. Looked up from germline, CDR1 is SGHTA and CDR2 is FQGNSA. This CDR3 is 13 amino acids long. CDR3 residues: CASRLESRETQYF. CDR3 nucleotide sequence: TGTGCCAGCCGCTTAGAAAGTAGAGAGACCCAGTACTTC.

V is TRBV12-3 or TRBV12-4 and J is TRBJ1-2, with 8 nucleotides matching TRBD1. The length of the CDR3 is 13 residues. V trimming: 3 bases; J trimming: 8 bases; junction bases outside the gene matches: 5. The CDR3 DNA reads TGTGCCAGCAGTTTCGGCAGGGACAGGGGCTACACCTTC. This codes for CASSFGRDRGYTF.

This clonotype was counted between two and nine times. The V call is TRBV20-1, the J call TRBJ1-1, with D tentatively TRBD1 (5 bases). Germline-derived CDR1 and CDR2 are DFQATT and SNEGSKA (reference sequence). This CDR3 region has 12 residues. Deletions cut 1 base from V and 4 bases from J, with 7 bases between. In DNA, the CDR3 is TGCAGTGCTAGAGTGGGGGTCACTGAAGCTTTCTTT. Translation gives CSARVGVTEAFF.

The chain recombines TRBV4-3 with TRBJ1-4, with D maybe TRBD1 (5 bases). This CDR3 is built from 16 residues. Trimming shortened V by 0 bases and J by 8 bases, and 16 bases separated the two germline ends. Germline CDR1 reads LGHNA; CDR2 reads YSLEER. CDR3 protein: CASSQDPLGRAEKLFF. DNA for the CDR3: TGCGCCAGCAGCCAAGATCCCCTTGGCAGGGCCGAAAAACTGTTTTTT.

This clonotype was observed a handful of times. J is TRBJ2-3 and V is TRBV7-2; D unresolved. The germline gives CDR1 SGHTA, CDR2 FQGNSA. This CDR3 has 15 residues. V was pared by 5 bases and J by 5 bases, with 17 bases between. This CDR3 reads CASSNRAASVDTQYF. The CDR3 bases are TGTGCCAGCAGCAACCGGGCAGCGTCCGTAGATACGCAGTATTTT.

This clonotype showed up just a few times. The chain combines TRBV5-1 with TRBJ1-2; 7 bases are shared with TRBD1. Germline assignment: CDR1 SGHRS and CDR2 YFSETQ. J gave up 5 bases and V 0 bases, and 7 bases lay outside the gene matches. The CDR3 runs 15 residues. CDR3 nucleotide sequence: TGCGCCAGCAGCTTGGTTGGTCAGGGGGAGTATGGCTACACCTTC. It is translated as CASSLVGQGEYGYTF.

The chain recombines TRBV5-1 with TRBJ1-3; the D gene is possibly TRBD1 (5 bases). The ends were cut back, 5 bases at V and 1 base at J, with 10 bases in the middle. Germline V CDR1 and CDR2: SGHRS, YFSETQ. The CDR3 runs to 14 residues. The CDR3 loop is CASSRGPSGNTIYF. CDR3 nucleotides: TGCGCCAGCAGTAGGGGTCCATCTGGAAACACCATATATTTT.

At least ten counts were recorded for this clonotype. The V and J genes are TRBV7-2 and TRBJ2-7, with 7 bases aligning to TRBD2. With V trimmed by 5 bases and J by 6 bases, 7 bases remained unmatched. From germline, CDR1 is SGHTA and CDR2 FQGNSA. CDR3 size: 13 residues. In DNA form, the CDR3 reads TGTGCCAGCAGCGGCACCAGGGAGGGCGAGCAGTACTTC. Amino acid sequence: CASSGTREGEQYF.

There are a few counts of this clonotype. The chain carries TRBV5-1 and TRBJ2-1; the match to TRBD2 covers 10 bases. Germline-derived CDR1 and CDR2 are SGHRS and YFSETQ. This CDR3 contains 15 residues. V shed 3 bases and J 7 bases; nucleotides not matched to a gene: 7. Here the CDR3 reads CASSYSGLASNEQFF. Here the CDR3 DNA reads TGCGCCAGCAGCTACTCGGGACTAGCGAGTAATGAGCAGTTCTTC.

This clonotype was seen only a few times. The CDR3 DNA follows: TGTGCCACCTCCGGCAGGTGGAATTCACCCCTCCACTTT. Translation: CATSGRWNSPLHF. The chain has TRBV28 and TRBJ1-6; D ambiguous. Germline CDR1 and CDR2: MDHEN and SYDVKM. The CDR3 has 13 residues. The V gene lost 10 bases and the J gene lost 7 bases, with 14 bases spanning the gap. Full variable domain (outside the CDR3, taken from reference TRBV28 and TRBJ1-6): DVKVTQSSRYLVKRTGEKVFLECVQDMDHENMFWYRQDPGLGLRLIYFSYDVKMKEKGDIPEGYSVSREKKERFSLILESASTNQTSMYLCATSGRWNSPLHFGNGTRLTVT.

This clonotype was counted ten times or more. V and J are TRBV29-1 and TRBJ2-1; tentatively, D is TRBD2 (6 bases). Germline CDR1 SQVTM, CDR2 ANQGSEA. V was trimmed by 6 bases and J by 3 bases, leaving 27 bases between them. The CDR3 runs to 18 residues. CDR3 bases: TGCAGCGTGGCTGGGGGGACCCCACCAGCGCCCGACTACAATGAGCAGTTCTTC. Translated: CSVAGGTPPAPDYNEQFF.

This chain uses TRBV5-1 with TRBJ1-1, with D maybe TRBD1 (5 bases). The CDR3 loop spans 13 amino acids. Germline V gene lookup returns CDR1 SGHRS and CDR2 YFSETQ. Between the trimmed V and J ends, which lost 2 bases and 13 bases, there was a span of 18 bases. The DNA for the CDR3 is TGCGCCAGCAGCTTTCAGGGAGAGATACGACTTTTCTTT. Amino acids: CASSFQGEIRLFF. Full variable domain (missing parts from reference TRBV5-1 and TRBJ1-1): KAGVTQTPRYLIKTRGQQVTLSCSPISGHRSVSWYQQTPGQGLQFLFEYFSETQRNKGNFPGRFSGRQFSNSRSEMNVSTLELGDSALYLCASSFQGEIRLFFGQGTRLTVV.

As regards this clonotype: This may be a read error, as it is one base from a much larger clone. The chain links TRBV15 to TRBJ1-6, with D unresolved. In germline, CDR1 is LNHNV, CDR2 YYDKDF (reference sequence). CDR3 length: 15 residues. V was pared by 5 bases and J by 7 bases, with 15 bases between. The CDR3 sequence: CATSGPDIANSPLHF. CDR3 nucleotides: TGTGCCACCAGCGGACCTGACATCGCCAATTCACCCCTCCACTTT.

Details on this clonotype: This may come from a read error, since a much larger clone is one base off. The chain couples TRBV10-3 to TRBJ2-1, with 11 bases aligning to TRBD1. The CDR3 has 14 residues. Germline assignment: CDR1 ENHRY and CDR2 SYGVKD. CDR3 nucleotide sequence: TGTACCATCAGCGGACAGGGGGCTTACAATGAGCAGTTCTTC. It is translated as CTISGQGAYNEQFF.